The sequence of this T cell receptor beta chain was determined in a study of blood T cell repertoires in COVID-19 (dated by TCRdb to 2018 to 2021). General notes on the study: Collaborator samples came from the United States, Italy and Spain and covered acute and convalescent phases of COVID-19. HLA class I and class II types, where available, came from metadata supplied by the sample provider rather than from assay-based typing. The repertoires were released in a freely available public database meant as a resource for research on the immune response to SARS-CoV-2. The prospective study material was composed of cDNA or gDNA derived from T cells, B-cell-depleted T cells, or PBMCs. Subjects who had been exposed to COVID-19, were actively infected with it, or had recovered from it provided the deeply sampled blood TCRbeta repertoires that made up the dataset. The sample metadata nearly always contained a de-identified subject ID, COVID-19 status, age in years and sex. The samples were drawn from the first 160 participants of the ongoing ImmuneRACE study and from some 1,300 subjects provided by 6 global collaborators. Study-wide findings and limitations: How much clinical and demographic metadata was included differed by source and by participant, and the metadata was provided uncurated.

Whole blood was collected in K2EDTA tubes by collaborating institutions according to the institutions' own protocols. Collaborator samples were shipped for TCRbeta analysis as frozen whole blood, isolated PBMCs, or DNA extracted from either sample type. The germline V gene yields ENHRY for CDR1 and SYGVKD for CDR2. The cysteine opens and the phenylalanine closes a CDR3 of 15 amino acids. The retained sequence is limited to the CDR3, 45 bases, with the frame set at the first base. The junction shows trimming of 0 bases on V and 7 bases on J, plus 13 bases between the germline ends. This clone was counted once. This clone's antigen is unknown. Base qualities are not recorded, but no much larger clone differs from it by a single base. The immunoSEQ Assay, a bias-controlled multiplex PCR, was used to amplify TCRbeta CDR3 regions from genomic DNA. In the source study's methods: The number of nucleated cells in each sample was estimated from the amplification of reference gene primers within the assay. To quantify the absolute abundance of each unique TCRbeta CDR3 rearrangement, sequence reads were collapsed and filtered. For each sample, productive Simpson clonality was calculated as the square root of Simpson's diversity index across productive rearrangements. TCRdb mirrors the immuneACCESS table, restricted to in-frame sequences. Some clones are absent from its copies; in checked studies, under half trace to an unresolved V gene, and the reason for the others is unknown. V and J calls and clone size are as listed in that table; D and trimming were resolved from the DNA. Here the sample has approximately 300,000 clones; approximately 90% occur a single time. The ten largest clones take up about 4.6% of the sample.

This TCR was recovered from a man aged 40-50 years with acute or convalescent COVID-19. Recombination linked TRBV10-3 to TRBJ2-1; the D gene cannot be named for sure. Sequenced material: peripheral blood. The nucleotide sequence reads TGTGCCATCAGTGAGTCGAGAACGTTGGTAAATGAGCAGTTCTTC. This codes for CAISESRTLVNEQFF.